The rows below give T cell receptor beta chains drawn from one sample of a study of T cell responses to AZD1222 COVID-19 vaccine. Some clones are missing from TCRdb's copy, which holds only in-frame ones; the method was immunoSEQ multiplex PCR. The sample consists of under 95,000 clones, about nine tenths of them appearing once. Sequencing was performed on peripheral blood, taken on day 0 of AZD1222 vaccination. These receptors all come from an adult in good health. Each CDR3 is given with its conserved first and last residue. The order of the fields is J gene, clone size, D gene, V gene, CDR3 DNA, CDR3 protein. D genes are given only for firm matches. Size is omitted from some rows. Given values are once, few, many or a class for expanded clones.

J: TRBJ1-1; size: .; D: TRBD1; V: TRBV5-1; DNA: TGCGCCAGCAGCTTGGGACAGGGGAAAGAAGCTTTCTTT; CDR3: CASSLGQGKEAFF
J: TRBJ1-1; size: .; D: .; V: TRBV30; DNA: TGTGCCTGGAGTGGTTCCCCCGGGGGTGGCACTGAAGCTTTCTTT; CDR3: CAWSGSPGGGTEAFF
J: TRBJ1-1; size: .; D: TRBD1; V: TRBV11-2; DNA: TGTGCCAGCAGCATCCACGGGACAGGGAACACTGAAGCTTTCTTT; CDR3: CASSIHGTGNTEAFF
J: TRBJ1-3; size: .; D: .; V: TRBV7-2; DNA: TGTGCCAGCAGCTTAGAGGGGGGAGCGACTGGAAACACCATATATTTT; CDR3: CASSLEGGATGNTIYF
J: TRBJ1-1; size: .; D: TRBD1; V: TRBV10-3; DNA: TGTGCCATCAGTGCCGGACAGGGTCGATCCACTGAAGCTTTCTTT; CDR3: CAISAGQGRSTEAFF
J: TRBJ2-1; size: .; D: .; V: TRBV7-2; DNA: TGTGCCAGCAGCTTAGGCGGGATTTTGATCTTC; CDR3: CASSLGGILIF
J: TRBJ2-2; size: .; D: .; V: TRBV3-1/TRBV3-2; DNA: TGTGCCAGCAGCCCGGCTCAGGGGGGGATCGGGGAGCTGTTTTTT; CDR3: CASSPAQGGIGELFF
J: TRBJ2-7; size: few; D: TRBD1; V: TRBV4-1; DNA: TGCGCCAGCAGGTCCGGGACAGGGTCCTACGAGCAGTACTTC; CDR3: CASRSGTGSYEQYF
J: TRBJ1-3; size: .; D: .; V: TRBV3-1/TRBV3-2; DNA: TGTGCCAGCAGCCAGGACCCTTCGGGAAACACCATATATTTT; CDR3: CASSQDPSGNTIYF
J: TRBJ2-7; size: .; D: TRBD1; V: TRBV10-1; DNA: TGCGCCACTTCCTTGGACAGGGGGTTCTACGAGCAGTACTTC; CDR3: CATSLDRGFYEQYF
J: TRBJ1-3; size: .; D: .; V: TRBV6-1; DNA: TGTGCCAGCAGCCACGATGAAACTGGAAACACCATATATTTT; CDR3: CASSHDETGNTIYF
J: TRBJ1-5; size: once; D: .; V: TRBV6-5; DNA: TGTGCCAGCAGGGGGGGTGGCAATCAGCCCCAGCATTTT; CDR3: CASRGGGNQPQHF
J: TRBJ2-1; size: once; D: TRBD2; V: TRBV5-4; DNA: TGTGCCAGCAGCTTGAGTAGCGGGGGTTACTACAATGAGCAGTTCTTC; CDR3: CASSLSSGGYYNEQFF
J: TRBJ2-7; size: .; D: TRBD1; V: TRBV7-8; DNA: TGTGCCAGCAGCCGCCGAGACAGGGGGCTAGAAGAGCAGTACTTC; CDR3: CASSRRDRGLEEQYF
J: TRBJ1-1; size: .; D: TRBD1; V: TRBV3-1/TRBV3-2; DNA: TGTGCCAGCAGCCGACAGGGAAGGGCTGAAGCTTTCTTT; CDR3: CASSRQGRAEAFF
J: TRBJ1-1; size: .; D: .; V: TRBV30; DNA: TGTGCCTGGGGCAGAGGTGGACTGCCGAACACTGAAGCTTTCTTT; CDR3: CAWGRGGLPNTEAFF
J: TRBJ1-4; size: .; D: TRBD1; V: TRBV28; DNA: TGTGCCAGCAAAGACAGGGGCGATGAAAAACTGTTTTTT; CDR3: CASKDRGDEKLFF
J: TRBJ2-1; size: .; D: TRBD2; V: TRBV2; DNA: TGTGCCACGGGGATCGGGAGCGGGAGGATAAATGAGCAGTTCTTC; CDR3: CATGIGSGRINEQFF
J: TRBJ1-6; size: .; D: .; V: TRBV2; DNA: TGTGCCAGCAGGCGGGCCGCATCACCCCTCCACTTT; CDR3: CASRRAASPLHF
J: TRBJ2-1; size: few; D: .; V: TRBV2; DNA: TGTGCCAGCAGTGAAAGCGGTGCTGGACGCCGATCCTACAATGAGCAGTTCTTC; CDR3: CASSESGAGRRSYNEQFF
J: TRBJ1-5; size: .; D: TRBD1; V: TRBV6-1; DNA: TGTGCCAGCAGTGAATTAAGGGGGCGGGGGAGTTCAAATCAGCCCCAGCATTTT; CDR3: CASSELRGRGSSNQPQHF
J: TRBJ2-1; size: .; D: TRBD1; V: TRBV10-3; DNA: TGTGCCATCAGTGAACAGGACAGGTTAGGAAAAGAGCAGTTCTTC; CDR3: CAISEQDRLGKEQFF
J: TRBJ1-5; size: .; D: .; V: TRBV7-9; DNA: TGTGCCAGCGACTTAGGGGCGGGAGGAAAGCAGCCCCAGCATTTT; CDR3: CASDLGAGGKQPQHF
J: TRBJ2-3; size: .; D: TRBD2; V: TRBV7-9; DNA: TGTGCCAGCAGCTCCAACCCCGGACTAGCGGGTGCAGATACGCAGTATTTT; CDR3: CASSSNPGLAGADTQYF
J: TRBJ2-7; size: .; D: TRBD2; V: TRBV7-6; DNA: TGTGCCAGCAGCTTAGAGGCGGGGGGGCCTCGGGAGCAGTACTTC; CDR3: CASSLEAGGPREQYF
J: TRBJ2-5; size: .; D: .; V: TRBV6-1; DNA: TGTGCCAGCAGTGAAGCATCCCAGACCCAGTACTTC; CDR3: CASSEASQTQYF
J: TRBJ2-3; size: .; D: .; V: TRBV3-1/TRBV3-2; DNA: TGTGCCAGCAGCCAAGAGCGGATAACCACAGATACGCAGTATTTT; CDR3: CASSQERITTDTQYF
J: TRBJ1-2; size: .; D: TRBD1; V: TRBV6-6; DNA: TGTGCCAGCAGTCCTGGGACAGGGGGTGGCTACACCTTC; CDR3: CASSPGTGGGYTF
J: TRBJ2-7; size: few; D: .; V: TRBV30; DNA: TGTGCCTGGAGTGGGGACTGGACGGGAACCTACGAGCAGTACTTC; CDR3: CAWSGDWTGTYEQYF
J: TRBJ2-1; size: .; D: .; V: TRBV5-1; DNA: TGCGCCAGCAGCTTGTATATGGAGTCCAGTGAGCAGTTCTTC; CDR3: CASSLYMESSEQFF
J: TRBJ2-3; size: once; D: .; V: TRBV9; DNA: TGTGCCAGCAGCGTAGCTGCGACAGATACGCAGTATTTT; CDR3: CASSVAATDTQYF
J: TRBJ2-5; size: .; D: .; V: TRBV7-8; DNA: TGTGCCAGCAGCCAGCTAGGGAAATGGCGGCTGCAAGAGACCCAGTACTTC; CDR3: CASSQLGKWRLQETQYF
J: TRBJ2-7; size: .; D: TRBD1; V: TRBV19; DNA: TGTGCCAGTAGTATAGATGTGACAGGGAGCTACGAGCAGTACTTC; CDR3: CASSIDVTGSYEQYF
J: TRBJ2-3; size: .; D: .; V: TRBV18; DNA: TGTGCCAGCTCACCCCTCCTTTCAGATACGCAGTATTTT; CDR3: CASSPLLSDTQYF
J: TRBJ1-6; size: .; D: TRBD1; V: TRBV14; DNA: TGTGCCAGCAGCCAATGGACAGGTTCAGGGTCACCCCTCCACTTT; CDR3: CASSQWTGSGSPLHF
J: TRBJ2-1; size: .; D: TRBD2; V: TRBV3-1/TRBV3-2; DNA: TGTGCCAGCAGCCGTGGGGGACTAGCTAATGAGCAGTTCTTC; CDR3: CASSRGGLANEQFF
J: TRBJ2-4; size: .; D: TRBD1; V: TRBV7-2; DNA: TGTGCCAGCAGCGGCCGGACAGGCGTAGCCAAAAACATTCAGTACTTC; CDR3: CASSGRTGVAKNIQYF
J: TRBJ2-7; size: .; D: TRBD1; V: TRBV11-2; DNA: TGTGCCAGCAGGGGTCGGAACAGGGGCTACGAGCAGTACTTC; CDR3: CASRGRNRGYEQYF
J: TRBJ2-7; size: .; D: .; V: TRBV19; DNA: TGTGCCAGCAGCAAGGGGTTCCCCTACGAGCAGTACTTC; CDR3: CASSKGFPYEQYF
J: TRBJ2-3; size: once; D: .; V: TRBV9; DNA: TGTGCCAGCAGCCCCCACCACACAGATACGCAGTATTTT; CDR3: CASSPHHTDTQYF
J: TRBJ2-2; size: .; D: .; V: TRBV6-5; DNA: TGTGCCAGCATCCGCGGGTCCAGGGGCACCGGGGAGCTGTTTTTT; CDR3: CASIRGSRGTGELFF
J: TRBJ2-1; size: .; D: .; V: TRBV9; DNA: TGTGCCAGCAGCGTAGGGAGCCCCGGCTACAATGAGCAGTTCTTC; CDR3: CASSVGSPGYNEQFF
J: TRBJ2-1; size: .; D: .; V: TRBV10-2; DNA: TGCGCCAGCAGTGAGTTGAACCCCGTAGGACAGAGCTCCTACAATGAGCAGTTCTTC; CDR3: CASSELNPVGQSSYNEQFF